This TCR beta chain was recorded in a study of blood T cell repertoires in COVID-19. Overall study context: In each case, the material was cDNA or gDNA derived from T cells, B-cell-depleted T cells, or PBMCs.

Under the authors' procedure: Reference gene primer amplification in the assay estimated nucleated cell counts. TCRdb's copy holds only in-frame clones and misses some; the assay was immunoSEQ multiplex PCR. The V and J calls and clone size were taken over from that table, and D and trimming were inferred from the DNA. The sample shows roughly 330,000 clones, over 80% of them seen only once. Germline V lookup: CDR1 LGHDT, CDR2 YNNKEL (reference sequence). There are 15 residues in the CDR3. With 0 bases clipped from V and 8 bases from J, the junction kept 6 bases outside the gene matches. Patients from Seattle were sampled longitudinally, starting during active infection. A few counts support this clone.

This TCR was sampled from a man between 25 and 39 years old with COVID-19, enrolled during active disease. Sequences were obtained from peripheral blood. The genes are TRBV3-1 (or the pseudogene TRBV3-2) and TRBJ2-1; 8 bases agree with TRBD2. CDR3 sequence reads: CASSQERRGVHEQFF. The CDR3 DNA reads as TGTGCCAGCAGCCAAGAGCGGCGGGGGGTCCATGAGCAGTTCTTC.